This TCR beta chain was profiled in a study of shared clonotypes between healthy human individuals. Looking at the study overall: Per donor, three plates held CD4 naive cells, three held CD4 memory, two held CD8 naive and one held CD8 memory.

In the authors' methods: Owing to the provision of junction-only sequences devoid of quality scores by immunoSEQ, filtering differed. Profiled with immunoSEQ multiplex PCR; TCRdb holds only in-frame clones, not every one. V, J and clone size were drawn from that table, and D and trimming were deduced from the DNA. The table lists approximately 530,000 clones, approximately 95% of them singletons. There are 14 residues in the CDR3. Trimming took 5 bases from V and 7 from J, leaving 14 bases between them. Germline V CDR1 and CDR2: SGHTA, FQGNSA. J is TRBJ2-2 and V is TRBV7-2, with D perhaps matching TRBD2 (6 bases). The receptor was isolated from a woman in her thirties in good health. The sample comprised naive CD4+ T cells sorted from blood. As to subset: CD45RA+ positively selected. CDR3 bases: TGTGCCAGCAGCCAGAACGACGGGGGCGGGGAGCTGTTTTTT. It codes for CASSQNDGGGELFF.